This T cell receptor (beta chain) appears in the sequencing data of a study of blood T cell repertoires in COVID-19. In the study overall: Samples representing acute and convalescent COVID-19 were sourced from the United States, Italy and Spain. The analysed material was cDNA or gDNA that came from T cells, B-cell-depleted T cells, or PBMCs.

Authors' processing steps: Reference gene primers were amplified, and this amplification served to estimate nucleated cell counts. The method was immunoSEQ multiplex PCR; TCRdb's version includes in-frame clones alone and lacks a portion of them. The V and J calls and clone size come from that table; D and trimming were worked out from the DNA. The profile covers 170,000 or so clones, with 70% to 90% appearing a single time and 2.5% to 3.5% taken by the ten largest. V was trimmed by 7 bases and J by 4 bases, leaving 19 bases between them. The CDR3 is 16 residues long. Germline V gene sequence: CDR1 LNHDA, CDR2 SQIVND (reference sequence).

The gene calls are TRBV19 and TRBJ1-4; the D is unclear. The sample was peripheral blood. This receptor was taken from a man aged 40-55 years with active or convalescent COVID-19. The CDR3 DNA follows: TGTGCCAGTACCGGGCAGTTCGGGGTCCTTAATGAAAAACTGTTTTTT. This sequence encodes CASTGQFGVLNEKLFF.